The present entry profiles one TCR beta chain with its context. This specimen comes from a study of T cells in Graves' hyperthyroidism and ophthalmopathy. Amplification targeted TCR beta CDR3 regions from RNA transcripts. The TCR CDR3 first-round RT-PCR relied on the HTBI primer set. TCRdb redid the calling of the multiplex PCR reads with MiXCR, one entry per CDR3 protein. This table holds 700,000 to 950,000 distinct CDR3 sequences, roughly a third found once. Trimming stripped 6 bases from V and 1 base from J, with 18 bases between. Germline loops: CDR1 MNHNS, CDR2 SASEGT. The CDR3 is made up of 16 amino acids.

The sequenced material came from blood. The TCR was taken from a woman aged 40 to 50 with Graves' hyperthyroidism. The rearrangement uses TRBV6-1 and TRBJ1-1; D is possibly TRBD1 (6 bases). DNA for the CDR3: TGTGCCAGCAGCAGAAGGGGGAATAGTGGGAACACTGAAGCTTTCTTT. It codes for CASSRRGNSGNTEAFF.